Following are 18 T cell receptor beta chains from one sample sequenced in a study of CD8 T cells in Susac syndrome. A quantity of about 0.45 to 1 ug RNA underwent reverse transcription using random hexamers. TCRdb ran MiXCR on the immunoSEQ multiplex PCR reads and lists one entry per CDR3 protein. The sample includes over 150,000 distinct CDR3 sequences, 85% to 95% of them seen just once. The sample taken for sequencing was CD4+ T cells from PBMCs. These receptors all come from a human donor with Susac syndrome.

This rearrangement joins TRBV5-1 to TRBJ1-4; 9 bases map to TRBD1. With 4 bases clipped from V and 8 bases from J, the junction kept 9 bases outside the gene matches. This CDR3 contains 15 residues. Germline CDR1 is SGHRS and CDR2 is YFSETQ. CDR3 in DNA: TGCGCCAGCAGCCCTCGGACAGGGGAAGAGGAAAAACTGTTTTTT. Translated: CASSPRTGEEEKLFF.

The chain employs TRBV6-5 and TRBJ1-1, with TRBD1 identical over 8 bases. Unmatched junction bases numbered 12, after V lost 6 bases and J lost 6 bases. Germline V gene lookup returns CDR1 MNHEY and CDR2 SVGAGI. CDR3 length: 15 residues. The CDR3 bases are TGTGCCAGCAGACGGGGCCAGACAGGGGTGGCTGAAGCTTTCTTT. Protein product: CASRRGQTGVAEAFF.

The rearrangement joins TRBV4-1 to TRBJ2-6; 9 nucleotides align to TRBD1. This CDR3 contains 18 residues. Trimming removed 4 bases from V and 0 bases from J; junction bases left unmatched: 7. Germline V gene lookup returns CDR1 MGHRA and CDR2 YSYEKL. This CDR3 reads CASSLRDRDSSGANVLTF. As DNA, the CDR3 is TGCGCCAGCAGCCTCCGGGACAGGGACTCCTCTGGGGCCAACGTCCTGACTTTC.

The V gene is TRBV18, the J gene TRBJ1-5, with D unresolved. The germline V and J ends were trimmed by 6 bases and 3 bases, with 9 bases remaining between them. CDR1 KGHSH and CDR2 LQKENI come from the germline V gene. The CDR3 has 13 residues. The CDR3 here is CASSPMDNQPQHF. Written as DNA, the CDR3 is TGTGCCAGCTCGCCTATGGACAATCAGCCCCAGCATTTT.

This sequence joins TRBV25-1 and TRBJ2-5, with D possibly called TRBD1 or TRBD2 (7 bases each). The V gene's germline CDR1 is MGHDK and CDR2 SYGVNS. CDR3 length equals 14 residues. Trimming stripped 4 bases from V and 5 bases from J, with 14 bases between. CDR3 nucleotide sequence: TGTGCCAGCAGTGTGACCCAGGGGGGGGAGACCCAGTACTTC. It encodes CASSVTQGGETQYF.

Here the CDR3 reads CSVESSGTGTEQYF. CDR3 DNA sequence: TGCAGCGTTGAGTCCTCCGGGACAGGGACCGAGCAGTACTTC. V gene TRBV29-1 combines with J gene TRBJ2-7; 9 bases fit TRBD1. V was pared by 3 bases and J by 6 bases, with 9 bases of the junction left unmatched. The CDR3 is 14 amino acids. The germline V gene encodes CDR1 SQVTM and CDR2 ANQGSEA.

The chain joins TRBV20-1 to TRBJ1-2; D unclear. The germline V and J ends were trimmed by 2 bases and 3 bases, with 13 bases remaining between them. CDR1 and CDR2 from the germline V gene are DFQATT and SNEGSKA (reference sequence). The CDR3 spans 14 residues. The CDR3 DNA follows: TGCAGTGCTAGATGGCGTCCAGAGGACTATGGCTACACCTTC. This encodes CSARWRPEDYGYTF.

The chain recombines TRBV2 with TRBJ2-2; TRBD2 matches at 8 bases. Germline assignment: CDR1 SNHLY and CDR2 FYNNEI. Germline trimming cut 6 bases from V and 1 base from J; bases unmatched to any gene: 1. The CDR3 sequence is 14 residues long. CDR3 sequence (DNA): TGTGCCAGCAGACTAGCGGAGAACACCGGGGAGCTGTTTTTT. Its translation: CASRLAENTGELFF.

The sample holds one count of this clonotype. The chain joins TRBV25-1 to TRBJ1-2; D might be TRBD1 (6 bases). This CDR3 contains 12 residues. Trimming shortened V by 6 bases and J by 7 bases, and 12 bases separated the two germline ends. The germline gives CDR1 MGHDK, CDR2 SYGVNS. The CDR3 reads CASSVQGVGYTF. CDR3 nucleotide sequence: TGTGCCAGCAGCGTACAGGGCGTTGGCTACACCTTC.

In DNA, the CDR3 is TGTGCCAGCAGCCCGGGAGCGGGCCCTACCTACGAGCAGTACTTC. Protein: CASSPGAGPTYEQYF. The chain has TRBV7-2 and TRBJ2-7; D is perhaps TRBD2 (6 bases). Trimming shortened V by 5 bases and J by 2 bases, and 16 bases separated the two germline ends. Per germline, CDR1 SGHTA and CDR2 FQGNSA. The CDR3 has 15 amino acids. Based on the CDR3 plus reference TRBV7-2 and TRBJ2-7, the full variable domain is GAGVSQSPSNKVTEKGKDVELRCDPISGHTALYWYRQSLGQGLEFLIYFQGNSAPDKSGLPSDRFSAERTGGSVSTLTIQRTQQEDSAVYLCASSPGAGPTYEQYFGPGTRLTVT.

The chain has TRBV5-1 and TRBJ1-1; TRBD1 is a possible D gene (6 bases). The CDR3 extends over 15 amino acids. CDR1 is SGHRS and CDR2 is YFSETQ in the germline V gene. V lost 0 bases and J lost 2, with 11 bases in between. The CDR3 protein is CASSLVGGQNTEAFF. The CDR3 bases are TGCGCCAGCAGCTTGGTAGGGGGACAAAACACTGAAGCTTTCTTT.

The chain joins TRBV19 to TRBJ2-1; D remains unclear. Germline V gives CDR1 LNHDA, CDR2 SQIVND (reference sequence). This CDR3 has 14 residues. V was cut by 5 bases and J by 0 bases, with 8 bases left in between. CDR3 residues: CASSSGYSYNEQFF. In DNA, the CDR3 is TGTGCCAGTAGTTCCGGGTACTCCTACAATGAGCAGTTCTTC.

This chain links TRBV28 with TRBJ1-4, with D possibly being TRBD1 (6 bases). V lost 3 bases and J lost 0, with 8 bases in between. Germline V gene sequence: CDR1 MDHEN, CDR2 SYDVKM. The CDR3 runs 15 residues. The CDR3 DNA reads TGTGCCAGCAGTTTGGGGACAACAACTAATGAAAAACTGTTTTTT. This gives the protein CASSLGTTTNEKLFF.

Points on this clonotype: This CDR3 fails to terminate in the conserved phenylalanine or tryptophan, so it likely reflects a read error. V usage is TRBV3-1 and J usage is TRBJ2-7; D is undetermined. This CDR3 comprises 14 residues. V lost 0 bases, J lost 4 bases, and 10 bases lay in between. Germline loops: CDR1 LGHDT, CDR2 YNNKEL (reference sequence). The CDR3 bases are TGTGCCAGCAGCCAAGAAAGCCTGAGTTACGAGCAGTACCTC. Protein product: CASSQESLSYEQYL.

V usage is TRBV5-1 and J usage is TRBJ2-2; the D gene is possibly TRBD1 (5 bases). The CDR3 totals 13 residues. The V gene's germline CDR1 is SGHRS and CDR2 YFSETQ. V lost 7 bases and J 2 bases, leaving 9 bases between the germline ends. The CDR3 reads CASERGNTGELFF. Here the CDR3 DNA reads TGCGCCAGCGAAAGGGGTAACACCGGGGAGCTGTTTTTT.

The rearrangement joins TRBV6-1 to TRBJ2-4, with TRBD2 identical over 13 bases. With 5 bases clipped from V and 9 bases from J, the junction kept 10 bases outside the gene matches. CDR3 size: 16 residues. The germline V gene encodes CDR1 MNHNS and CDR2 SASEGT. The CDR3, as DNA: TGTGCCAGCAGTCCCCTGACTAGCGGGGGGACGAGCATTCAGTACTTC. This gives the protein CASSPLTSGGTSIQYF.

The genes are TRBV4-2 and TRBJ2-7, with TRBD1 identical over 7 bases. The germline V gene has CDR1 LGHNA and CDR2 YNFKEQ. V lost 1 base to trimming and J lost 2 bases; unmatched junction nucleotides: 5. This CDR3 spans 15 amino acids. The CDR3 nucleotides read TGTGCCAGCAGCCAAGCCAGACAGGGTGCCTACGAGCAGTACTTC. Its protein product is CASSQARQGAYEQYF.

The chain couples TRBV6-6 to TRBJ1-5; D remains ambiguous. The CDR3 loop spans 14 amino acids. From germline, CDR1 is MNHNY and CDR2 SVGAGI (reference sequence). V was trimmed by 7 bases and J by 6 bases, leaving 16 bases between them. CDR3 sequence: CASNKNRGFQPQHF. The DNA of the CDR3 is TGTGCCAGCAATAAGAATCGCGGGTTTCAGCCCCAGCATTTT.